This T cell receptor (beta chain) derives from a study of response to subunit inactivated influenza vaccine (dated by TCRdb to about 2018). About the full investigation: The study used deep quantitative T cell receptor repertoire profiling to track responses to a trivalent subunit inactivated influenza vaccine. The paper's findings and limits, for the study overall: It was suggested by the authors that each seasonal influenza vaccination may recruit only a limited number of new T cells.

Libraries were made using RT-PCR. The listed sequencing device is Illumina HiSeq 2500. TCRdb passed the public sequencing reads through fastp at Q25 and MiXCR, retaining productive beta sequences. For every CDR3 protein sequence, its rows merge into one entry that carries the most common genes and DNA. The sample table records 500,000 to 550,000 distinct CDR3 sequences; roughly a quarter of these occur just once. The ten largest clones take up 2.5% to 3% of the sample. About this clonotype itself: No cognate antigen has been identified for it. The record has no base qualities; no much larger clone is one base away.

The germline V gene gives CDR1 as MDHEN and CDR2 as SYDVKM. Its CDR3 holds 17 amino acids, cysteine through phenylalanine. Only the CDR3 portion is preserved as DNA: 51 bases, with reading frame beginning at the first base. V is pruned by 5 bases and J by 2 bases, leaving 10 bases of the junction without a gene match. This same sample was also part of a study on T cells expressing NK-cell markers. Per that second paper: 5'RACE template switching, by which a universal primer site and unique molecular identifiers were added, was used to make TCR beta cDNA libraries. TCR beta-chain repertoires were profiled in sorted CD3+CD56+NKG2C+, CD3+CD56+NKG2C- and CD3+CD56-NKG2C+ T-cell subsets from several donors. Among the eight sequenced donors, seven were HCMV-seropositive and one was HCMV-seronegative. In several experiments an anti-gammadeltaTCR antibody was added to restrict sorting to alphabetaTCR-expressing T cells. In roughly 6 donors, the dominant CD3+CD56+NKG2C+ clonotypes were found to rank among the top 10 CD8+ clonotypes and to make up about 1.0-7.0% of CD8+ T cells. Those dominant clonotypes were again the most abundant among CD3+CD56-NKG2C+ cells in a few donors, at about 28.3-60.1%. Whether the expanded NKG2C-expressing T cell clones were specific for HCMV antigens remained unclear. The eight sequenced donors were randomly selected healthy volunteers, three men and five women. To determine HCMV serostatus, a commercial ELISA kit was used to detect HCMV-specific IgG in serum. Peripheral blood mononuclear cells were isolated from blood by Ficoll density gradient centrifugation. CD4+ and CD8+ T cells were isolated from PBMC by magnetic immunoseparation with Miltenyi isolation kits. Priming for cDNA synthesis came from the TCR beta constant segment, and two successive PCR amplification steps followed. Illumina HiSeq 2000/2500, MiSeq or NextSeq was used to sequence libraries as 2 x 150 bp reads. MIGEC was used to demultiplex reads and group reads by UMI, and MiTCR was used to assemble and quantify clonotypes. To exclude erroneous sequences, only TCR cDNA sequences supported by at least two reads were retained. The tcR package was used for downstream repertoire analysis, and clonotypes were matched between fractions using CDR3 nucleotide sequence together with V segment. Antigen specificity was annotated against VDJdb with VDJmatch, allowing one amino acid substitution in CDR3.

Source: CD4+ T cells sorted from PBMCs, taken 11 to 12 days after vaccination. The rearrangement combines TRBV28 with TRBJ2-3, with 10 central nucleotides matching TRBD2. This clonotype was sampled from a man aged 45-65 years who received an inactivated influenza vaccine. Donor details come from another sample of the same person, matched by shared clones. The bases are TGTGCCAGCAGTCCCCCCAGCGGGAGGGGTTCCACAGATACGCAGTATTTT. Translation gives CASSPPSGRGSTDTQYF.